This T cell receptor beta chain was recovered during a study of beta chain features in type 1 diabetes. Study-wide background: Investigators examined 107,917,701 sorted cells across all samples.

Expressed TCRB transcripts got sequenced, as all isolated RNA was reverse transcribed. Produced via immunoSEQ multiplex PCR; TCRdb's table is partial and in-frame only. The data contain 240,000 or so clones, roughly 30% of them singletons. The V and J ends lost 3 bases and 8 bases, in that order; junction bases with no gene match: 6. The CDR3 spans 13 residues. Germline V lookup: CDR1 SQVTM, CDR2 ANQGSEA. Study-wide results and caveats: Among type 1 diabetes patients, VDJ junctions had fewer insertions and more deletions.

This clone was seen more than once but under ten times. Its matching antigen is unknown. The purity of all sorted populations exceeded 98%. This receptor was identified in a man aged 30 to 45 in good health. This chain connects TRBV29-1 to TRBJ2-3; 9 nucleotides align to TRBD2. The specimen sequenced was central memory CD4+ T cells from blood. As DNA, the CDR3 is TGCAGCGTTGATAGCGGGAGCTTTGGTACGCAGTATTTT. This encodes CSVDSGSFGTQYF.